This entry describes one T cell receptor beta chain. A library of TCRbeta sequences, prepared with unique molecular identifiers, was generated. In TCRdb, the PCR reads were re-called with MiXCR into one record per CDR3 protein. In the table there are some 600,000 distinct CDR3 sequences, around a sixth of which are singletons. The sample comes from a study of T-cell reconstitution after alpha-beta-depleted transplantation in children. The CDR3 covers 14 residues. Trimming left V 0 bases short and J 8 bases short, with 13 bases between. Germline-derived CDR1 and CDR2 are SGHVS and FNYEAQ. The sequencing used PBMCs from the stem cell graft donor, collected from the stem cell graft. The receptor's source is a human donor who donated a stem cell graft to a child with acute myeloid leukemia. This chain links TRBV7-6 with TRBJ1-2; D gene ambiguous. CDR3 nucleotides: TGTGCCAGCAGCTTAGCGACGGGGTCACGAGGCTACACCTTC. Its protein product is CASSLATGSRGYTF.